The 5 T cell receptor beta chains below were found in one sample sequenced in a study of cytomegalovirus exposure and HLA in healthy donors. The PCR ran on 60 Vbeta and 13 Jbeta primers. Clones were read by immunoSEQ multiplex PCR, and TCRdb kept only the in-frame ones, dropping some. This sample has roughly 65,000 clones, with around 62% found just once. The sequenced sample was PBMCs. The origin of the receptors is a man in his forties or fifties in good health and CMV-seropositive.

The chain recombines TRBV5-6 with TRBJ2-1; possibly TRBD1 for D (5 bases). The CDR3 is made up of 13 amino acids. CDR1 and CDR2 from the germline V gene are SGHDT and YYEEEE. Trimming shortened V by 4 bases and J by 8 bases, and 13 bases separated the two germline ends. In nucleotides, the CDR3 is TGTGCCAGCAGCCCATTTAGCAGGGATGAGCAGTTCTTC. It is translated as CASSPFSRDEQFF.

This clone was detected a few times. V and J are TRBV6-5 and TRBJ2-7; D is possibly TRBD2 (7 bases). The germline gives CDR1 MNHEY, CDR2 SVGAGI. The CDR3 loop spans 15 amino acids. The germline V and J ends were trimmed by 5 bases and 3 bases, with 17 bases remaining between them. CDR3 residues: CASSIREGGGYEQYF. The CDR3 DNA is TGTGCCAGCAGTATCCGGGAAGGGGGGGGCTACGAGCAGTACTTC.

This clone was found once. V is TRBV5-1 and J is TRBJ2-7; TRBD2 agrees at 8 bases. V lost 4 bases and J lost 2; bases outside the gene matches: 5. The germline gives CDR1 SGHRS, CDR2 YFSETQ. The CDR3 length is 14 residues. CDR3 coding DNA: TGCGCCAGCAGCATGACTAGCGAGGCCTACGAGCAGTACTTC. Residues: CASSMTSEAYEQYF.

This chain links TRBV7-9 with TRBJ2-4; no definite D call. Trimming shortened V by 0 bases and J by 6 bases, and 9 bases separated the two germline ends. Germline CDR1 SEHNR, CDR2 FQNEAQ (reference sequence). The CDR3 length is 14 residues. The CDR3: CASSLAGERNIQYF. Written as DNA, the CDR3 is TGTGCCAGCAGCTTAGCAGGCGAGCGAAACATTCAGTACTTC.

The V gene is TRBV4-3, the J gene TRBJ2-1; D perhaps matches TRBD2 (5 bases). The CDR3 is 16 amino acids. From germline, CDR1 is LGHNA and CDR2 YSLEER. The V gene lost 0 bases and the J gene lost 4 bases, with 13 bases spanning the gap. The chain's CDR3 is CASSQDRDYRYNEQFF. The CDR3 DNA follows: TGCGCCAGCAGCCAAGACCGTGACTATCGATACAATGAGCAGTTCTTC.